This TCR beta chain stems from a study of beta chain features in type 1 diabetes. Background on the study: Age, gender and cell yields were alike across patients and healthy donors.

Trimming took 3 bases from V and 14 from J, leaving 15 bases between them. There are 12 residues in the CDR3. Germline assignment: CDR1 KGHSH and CDR2 LQKENI. Naive, central memory, regulatory and stem cell-like memory cells within the CD4+ compartment were sorted using CD45RO/CCR7/CD25/CD127/CD95/CD27. The entirety of the isolated RNA underwent reverse transcription, so expressed TCRB transcripts were sequenced. Only in-frame clones appear in the TCRdb table, and some are missing; sequencing was by immunoSEQ multiplex PCR. This sample carries about half a million clones, about an eighth of them seen once, and the ten largest clones take over 0.04%.

The sample taken for sequencing was naive CD4+ T cells from blood. This chain uses TRBV18 with TRBJ2-3; D not certain. This TCR was sampled from a woman between 18 and 30 years old in good health. In DNA form, the CDR3 reads TGTGCCAGCTCACCTAACGGATTCAAGATGTATTTT. Its translation: CASSPNGFKMYF.